The sequence of this TCR beta chain was determined in a study of cytomegalovirus exposure and HLA in healthy donors (dated by TCRdb to the late 2010s). Broadly, across the study: In an earlier analysis of fewer than 750 of the donors, less than 350 Gb of sequence data and roughly 100 million unique TCR beta sequences from approximately 180 million T cells were reported. An early release that covered some 630 HLA-typed donors contained around 300 gigabases of sequencing data and 70 million to 100 million unique TCR sequences. The genetic ancestry cluster associated with self-reported Caucasian donors included 81% of the roughly 360 genotyped donors. The study aimed to test whether cataloging public T cell receptors could reveal signatures of past pathogen exposure. The T cell repertoires of under 750 subjects were profiled by immunosequencing and related to cytomegalovirus serostatus. Along with the roughly 670-subject first cohort, a separate validation cohort of over a hundred different subjects was used. The study combined high-throughput TCR immunosequencing, statistical association of individual TCRs with disease status, and machine learning to predict cytomegalovirus infection status. A later analysis re-examined previously published TCR beta repertoires from more than 600 donors and added high-resolution HLA genotyping to investigate patterns of TCR occurrence. In the later analysis, no new phenotypic data were used to find candidate immune exposures; instead, reliance was placed on TCR beta sequences and their occurrence across donors. An earlier analysis of around 640 of the donors used high-throughput TCR beta sequencing to judge whether each TCR beta V gene segment behaved as functional or pseudogenic. Donor age, sex, ethnicity and CMV serostatus were compiled together with the repertoire data. A later genetic analysis used genome-wide SNP genotypes for about 55% of the 666 donors, treating that subset as a discovery cohort. Every discovery cohort repertoire had been produced on one sequencing platform. Both class I and class II loci were covered by HLA typing, at four-digit resolution. The number of donors typed differed by locus, with roughly 629-640 for A, B, C, DRB1 and DQB1, over 500 for DQA1, approximately 570 for DPA1, and roughly 450 for DPB1. Because of strong linkage in the cohort, five DR-DQ haplotypes were treated as single units for association and clustering. On average, around 240,000 unique TCR beta nucleotide sequences were sequenced per donor among 300 to 500 genotyped donors of the cohort, with 15% to 20% of those sequences being non-productive.

The cohort comprised some 700 healthy bone marrow donors. At the time of sampling, all cohort members were nominally healthy, though unrecorded immune exposures were likely present. The donor was CMV seropositive and was included in the group of approximately 310 seropositive cohort members. A peripheral blood sample was collected from each donor, and TCR beta sequencing was performed on peripheral blood mononuclear cells. The Qiagen DNeasy Blood Extraction Kit was used to extract genomic DNA from the blood cell samples. This clone was detected a few times. This clone's antigen is unknown. The record has no base qualities; no much larger clone is one base away. What the work shows at the level of the full study, not this receptor alone: The classifier was reported to diagnose cytomegalovirus status with high specificity and sensitivity in both the original and validation cohorts. A later analysis associated around 16,000 TCR beta sequences with specific HLA alleles at a false discovery rate of 0.05. In an earlier analysis of more than 450 of the donors, most TCR beta V segments were observed in productive rearrangements about 90% or about 30% of the time, broadly matching IMGT annotations. In vitro tests confirmed that a few of the cytomegalovirus-associated TCR beta chains recognize cytomegalovirus antigens. Assigning TCR associations to individual alleles was difficult when HLA alleles, especially DR and DQ, strongly co-occurred. Only TCR beta chains were sequenced in this cohort, and the absence of alpha or paired-chain data limited detectable features. A later analysis found that most CMV-associated TCR beta chains appeared HLA-restricted, with HLA associations seemingly driven largely by CMV exposure. According to a later analysis, parvovirus B19, influenza, CMV and Epstein-Barr virus appeared linked to several top co-occurrence clusters. Because HLA typing was missing for some donors at each locus, association tests included only the typed subset. Across donors, most TCR sequences were observed very rarely, whereas some public TCRs were present in many individuals. For the cohort, immune exposure information was limited to CMV serostatus. A later analysis found that TCR association rates varied across HLA loci, with DRB1 alleles showing the most associated TCRs and HLA-C alleles the fewest. Linkage disequilibrium might explain the correlated functional status among segregating V segments, but an unknown experimental factor could not be ruled out. A further reported finding was that TCR beta sequences accurately predicted the HLA-A and HLA-B alleles for most subjects in the first cohort. An association between a missense DCLRE1C variant and V-gene and J-gene trimming of TCR beta chains was found in a later genetic analysis and replicated in an independent cohort. A cluster of highly shared sequence variants was judged likely to be a technical artifact of the sequencing pipeline. In a later genetic analysis, fewer N-insertions in productive TCRs were reported among donors in an Asian-associated ancestry cluster than the roughly 700-donor mean. In a later analysis, HLA-associated TCR beta chains showed more clonal expansion and lower generation probabilities than non-associated chains that were equally common. In the study, around 150 TCR beta chains were listed as associated with cytomegalovirus. Some IMGT-functional V segments, including TRBV6-2 and TRBV6-3, could not be distinguished by the 87-base-pair reads and were therefore excluded. The presence/absence analyses assumed that sequencing depth was roughly uniform across donors, and that assumption may not be true. Because counts were too low, around 17 rarely observed V segments, including chromosome 9 orphons, were left out of the earlier analysis of 587 of the donors. The authors suggested that the approach could potentially be extended to other disease states and immunological phenotypes.

Spanning cysteine to phenylalanine, the CDR3 consists of 17 amino acids. CDR3 DNA only is kept here, 51 bases in frame from base 1. V is cut back by 4 bases and J by 4 bases, with 9 bases in the junction unmatched. Sequences SGDLS (CDR1) and YYNGEE (CDR2) are obtained from the germline V gene. Library generation was performed with the immunoSEQ multiplex PCR assay. The multiplex PCR relied on a mix of 60 forward primers for TCR Vbeta segments and 13 reverse primers for TCR Jbeta segments. A multiplex PCR assay on genomic DNA amplified the CDR3 region of rearranged TCR beta genes. The amplified TCR beta libraries were sequenced on the Illumina HiSeq System as 87-base-pair reads. In the authors' own workflow: A later analysis tallied 80 million to 95 million unique TCR beta chains across the 666 repertoires, and around 9.9 million of those chains were shared by two or more donors. Raw reads were error-corrected and collapsed into unique sequences with a nearest-neighbor algorithm that merged closely related sequences to remove PCR and sequencing errors. CDR3 sequences were aligned to IMGT reference sequences to assign V, D and J gene segments. For a sequence to be retained, at least a six-nucleotide match to both a V gene segment and a J gene segment was required. Rearrangements were classified as productive when the CDR3 lacked stop codons and remained in frame with V and J, and all other rearrangements were classified as non-productive. Following IMGT convention, CDR3 was defined as the stretch from the second conserved V-encoded cysteine to the conserved J-encoded phenylalanine. In an earlier analysis of just under 600 of the donors, sequences lacking an unambiguous match to a single V gene segment were excluded. An earlier analysis of several hundred of the donors called V segments functional above 56.7% productive rearrangements and segregating when the between-donor standard deviation exceeded 5%. A statistical classification framework was built for diagnosing cytomegalovirus status from the catalog of TCR beta chain sequences. A later analysis assigned V and J genes by comparing TCR nucleotide sequences with IMGT/GENE-DB human TR gene sequences. In a later analysis, CDR3 sequences and most-parsimonious VDJ recombination scenarios were assigned using the TCRdist pipeline. In a later analysis, every TCR beta chain was defined by the combination of its CDR3 amino acid sequence and its V-gene family, and reads without a unique V-gene family were dropped. As a way to deal with suspected cross-contamination and a sequencing artifact, a later analysis dropped over 550 nucleotide sequences that were highly shared and had low generation probability. For each public chain, a later analysis derived a clonal expansion index from normalized ranks of inferred template counts within each repertoire. In a later analysis, generation probabilities were computed with a VDJ recombination model fitted to out-of-frame rearrangements, and the resulting probabilities were checked against IGoR. A later analysis scored TCR-TCR, TCR-HLA and TCR-CMV co-occurrence with hypergeometric tests, applying a repertoire-size bias correction to TCR pairs. A later analysis estimated false discovery rates by permuting HLA or CMV assignments 20 times. A later analysis grouped co-occurring TCRs with DBSCAN, adding TCRdist sequence similarity when clustering within HLA-allele-positive subsets. For co-occurrence clustering, repertoires with fewer than 30,000 or more than 120,000 public chains were excluded, along with a handful of repertoires with anomalous nucleotide sharing. TCRdb stores this immuneACCESS table with in-frame sequences only. Part of the clones is absent; in the studies checked, under half of the shortfall reflects unresolved V genes, and no reason is known for the rest. The D gene and trimming were derived from the DNA, and the V and J assignments and clone size from that table. The sample table shows tens of thousands of clones, and about two thirds are seen once. About 6.9% of the sample lies in the top ten.

Sequenced input: PBMCs. This chain is built from TRBV9 and TRBJ1-3; 12 nucleotides in the junction match TRBD1. The source of this sequence is a woman between 45 and 65 years old in good health and CMV-seropositive. The CDR3 reads CASSTPGQGAAGNTIYF. The nucleotides are TGTGCCAGCAGCACTCCGGGACAGGGGGCTGCAGGAAACACCATATATTTT. Where the CDR3 stops, the reference TRBV9 and TRBJ1-3 genes take over; the full variable domain is DSGVTQTPKHLITATGQRVTLRCSPRSGDLSVYWYQQSLDQGLQFLIQYYNGEERAKGNILERFSAQQFPDLHSELNLSSLELGDSALYFCASSTPGQGAAGNTIYFGEGSWLTVV.